This entry concerns a single T cell receptor beta chain. This entry comes from a study of cytomegalovirus exposure and HLA in healthy donors. CDR3 length: 19 amino acids. CDR1 and CDR2 from the germline V gene are ENHRY and SYGVKD. The V gene end was trimmed by 0 bases and the J gene end by 1 base; junction bases not matched to a gene: 12. PCR employed 60 Vbeta and 13 Jbeta primers. The repertoire was sequenced with immunoSEQ multiplex PCR; TCRdb's copy has only in-frame clones and lacks some. The sample contains 100,000 to 150,000 clones, around three quarters of which appear only once. The sequence was collected from a man between 18 and 35 years old in good health and CMV-seropositive. The sequencing input was PBMCs. The chain links TRBV10-3 to TRBJ2-3, with TRBD2 matching 8 bases. CDR3 nucleotide sequence: TGTGCCATCAGTGAGTCGTGGGTAGCGGGACCCTCTCGCACAGATACGCAGTATTTT. This gives the protein CAISESWVAGPSRTDTQYF.